This T cell receptor (beta chain) was sequenced during a study of CD8 T cells in ankylosing spondylitis. Study-level points and caveats: Disease-linked clones reportedly showed significant enrichment in matched ankylosing spondylitis synovial fluid. Disease-linked clones bore a CD8+ phenotype, appearing relatively rarely in peripheral blood. Previous work reported some of these motif variants in the synovial fluid and blood of reactive arthritis.

Germline V lookup: CDR1 SQVTM, CDR2 ANQGSEA. V was shortened by 6 bases and J by 6 bases, with 21 bases between the two germline ends. The CDR3 is 14 residues long. This clonotype was recorded at least ten times. Antigen unknown. Preparation of TCR beta libraries was done by quantitative 5'-RACE with molecular barcodes. TCRdb reanalysed the 5' RACE reads using MiXCR and keeps one entry per CDR3 protein. The sample consists of over 100,000 distinct CDR3 sequences, over 10% of them appearing once. The sequence was obtained from a female donor with ankylosing spondylitis or in good health (not recorded which). J is TRBJ2-7 and V is TRBV29-1; a weak D match, TRBD2 (5 bases). The sample comprised blood, either unsorted or a sorted T cell fraction (not recorded which). CDR3 amino acids: CSVDRVSIEGEQYF. The CDR3, as DNA: TGCAGCGTCGACCGGGTTTCCATCGAGGGCGAGCAGTACTTC.